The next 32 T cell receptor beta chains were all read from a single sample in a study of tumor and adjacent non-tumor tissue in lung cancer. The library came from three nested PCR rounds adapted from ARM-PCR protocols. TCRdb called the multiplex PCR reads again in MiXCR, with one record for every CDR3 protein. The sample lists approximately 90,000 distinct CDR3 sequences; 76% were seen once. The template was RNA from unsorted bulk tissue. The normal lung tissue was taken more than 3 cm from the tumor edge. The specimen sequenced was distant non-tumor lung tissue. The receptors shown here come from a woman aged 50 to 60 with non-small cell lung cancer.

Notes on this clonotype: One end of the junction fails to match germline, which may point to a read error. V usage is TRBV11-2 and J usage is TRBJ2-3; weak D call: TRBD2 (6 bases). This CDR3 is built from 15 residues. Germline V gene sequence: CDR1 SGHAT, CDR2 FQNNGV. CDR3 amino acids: CASGLEEGRQDTQYF. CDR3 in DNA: TGTGCCAGCGGCTTAGAGGAGGGAAGACAAGATACGCAGTATTTT.

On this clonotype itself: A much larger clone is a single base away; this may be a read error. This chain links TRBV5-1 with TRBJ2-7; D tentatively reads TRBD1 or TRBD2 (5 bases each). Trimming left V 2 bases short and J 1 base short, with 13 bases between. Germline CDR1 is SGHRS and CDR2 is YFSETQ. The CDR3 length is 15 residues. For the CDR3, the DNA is TGCGCCAGCAGCTTCGGGGCAAGGTATTCCTACGAGCAGTACTTC. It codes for CASSFGARYSYEQYF. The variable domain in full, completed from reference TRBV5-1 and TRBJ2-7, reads KAGVTQTPRYLIKTRGQQVTLSCSPISGHRSVSWYQQTPGQGLQFLFEYFSETQRNKGNFPGRFSGRQFSNSRSEMNVSTLELGDSALYLCASSFGARYSYEQYFGPGTRLTVT.

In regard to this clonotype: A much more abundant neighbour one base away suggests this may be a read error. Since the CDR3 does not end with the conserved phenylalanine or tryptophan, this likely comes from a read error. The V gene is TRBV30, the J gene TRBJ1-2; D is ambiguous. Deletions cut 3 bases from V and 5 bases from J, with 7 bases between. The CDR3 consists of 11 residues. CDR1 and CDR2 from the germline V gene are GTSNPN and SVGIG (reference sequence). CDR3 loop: CAWRESYGYTI. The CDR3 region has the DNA TGTGCCTGGAGGGAGTCATATGGCTACACCATC.

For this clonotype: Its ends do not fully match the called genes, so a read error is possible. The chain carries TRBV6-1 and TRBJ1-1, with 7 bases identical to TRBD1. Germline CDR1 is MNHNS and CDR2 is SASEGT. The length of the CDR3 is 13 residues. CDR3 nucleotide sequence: TGTGTCAGCAGGGGGGGGGCACCCTCTGAAGCTTGGTTT. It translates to CVSRGGAPSEAWF.

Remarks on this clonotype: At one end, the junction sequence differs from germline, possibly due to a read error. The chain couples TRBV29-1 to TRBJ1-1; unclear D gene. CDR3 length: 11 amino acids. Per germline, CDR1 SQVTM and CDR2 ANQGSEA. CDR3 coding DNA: TGCAGCGTTGACGGATGCACTGACGCTCTCTTT. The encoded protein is CSVDGCTDALF. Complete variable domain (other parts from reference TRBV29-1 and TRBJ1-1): SAVISQKPSRDICQRGTSLTIQCQVDSQVTMMFWYRQQPGQSLTLIATANQGSEATYESGFVIDKFPISRPNLTFSTLTVSNMSPEDSSIYLCSVDGCTDALFGQGTRLTVV.

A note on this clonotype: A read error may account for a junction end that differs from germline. In DNA, the CDR3 is TGTGCCAGCAGCCCCGCAGGGGGGGCCGGGGAACTGTATTTT. Translated: CASSPAGGAGELYF. The chain is built from TRBV5-6 and TRBJ2-2; the D call may be TRBD1 or TRBD2 (7 bases each). CDR3 length equals 14 residues. From germline, CDR1 is SGHDT and CDR2 YYEEEE.

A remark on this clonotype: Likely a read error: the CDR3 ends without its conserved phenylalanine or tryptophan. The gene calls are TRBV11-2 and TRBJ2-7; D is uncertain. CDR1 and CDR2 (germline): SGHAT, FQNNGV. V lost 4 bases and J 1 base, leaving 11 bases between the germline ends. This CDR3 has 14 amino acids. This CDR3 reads CASSYGRPSYEQYI. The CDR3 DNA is TGTGCCAGCAGCTACGGAAGGCCTTCCTACGAGCAGTACATC.

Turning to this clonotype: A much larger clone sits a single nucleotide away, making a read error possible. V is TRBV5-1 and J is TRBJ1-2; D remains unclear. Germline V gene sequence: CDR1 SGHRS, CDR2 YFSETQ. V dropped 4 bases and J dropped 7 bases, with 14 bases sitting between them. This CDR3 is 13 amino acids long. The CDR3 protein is CASSPGGTAGYTF. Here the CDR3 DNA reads TGCGCCAGCAGCCCGGGTGGTACCGCTGGCTACACCTTC.

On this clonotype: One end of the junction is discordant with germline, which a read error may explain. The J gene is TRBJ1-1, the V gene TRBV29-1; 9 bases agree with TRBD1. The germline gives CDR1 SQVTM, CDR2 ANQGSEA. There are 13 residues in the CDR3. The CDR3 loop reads CSGAGTGNTEPFF. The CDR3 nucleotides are TGCAGTGGGGCCGGGACAGGGAACACTGAACCTTTCTTT.

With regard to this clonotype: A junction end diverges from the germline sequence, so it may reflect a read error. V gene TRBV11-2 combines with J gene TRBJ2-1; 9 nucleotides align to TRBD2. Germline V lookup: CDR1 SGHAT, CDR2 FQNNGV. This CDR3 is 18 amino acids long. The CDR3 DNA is TGTGTCAGCAACTTAGGGACTAGCCCGGGTGGTGGAATCAATGAGCAGTTCTTC. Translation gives CVSNLGTSPGGGINEQFF. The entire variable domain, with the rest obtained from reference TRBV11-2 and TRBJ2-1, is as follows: EAGVAQSPRYKIIEKRQSVAFWCNPISGHATLYWYQQILGQGPKLLIQFQNNGVVDDSQLPKDRFSAERLKGVDSTLKIQPAKLEDSAVYLCVSNLGTSPGGGINEQFFGPGTRLTVL.

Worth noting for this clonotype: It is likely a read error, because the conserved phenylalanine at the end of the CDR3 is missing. CDR3 coding DNA: TGCAACGTTGAAAACAGGGGGCGTGAGCAGTTCCTC. Encoded protein: CNVENRGREQFL. The J gene is TRBJ2-1, the V gene TRBV29-1, with TRBD1 identical over 9 bases. The CDR3 is 12 residues long. In germline, CDR1 is SQVTM, CDR2 ANQGSEA.

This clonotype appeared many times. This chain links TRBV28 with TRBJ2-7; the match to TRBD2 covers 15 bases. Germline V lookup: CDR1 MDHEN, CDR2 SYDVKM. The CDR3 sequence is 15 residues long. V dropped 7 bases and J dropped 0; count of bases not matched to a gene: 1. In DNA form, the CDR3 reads TGTGCCAGCAAGGGACTAGCGGGAGGCTCCTACGAGCAGTACTTC. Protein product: CASKGLAGGSYEQYF.

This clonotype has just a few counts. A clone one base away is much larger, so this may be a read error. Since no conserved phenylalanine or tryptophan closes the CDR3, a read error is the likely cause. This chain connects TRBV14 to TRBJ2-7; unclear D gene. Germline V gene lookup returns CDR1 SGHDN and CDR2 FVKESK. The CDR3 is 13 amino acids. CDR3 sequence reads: CAISQVHAYEQYL. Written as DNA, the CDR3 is TGTGCCATCAGCCAAGTTCATGCCTACGAGCAGTACCTC.

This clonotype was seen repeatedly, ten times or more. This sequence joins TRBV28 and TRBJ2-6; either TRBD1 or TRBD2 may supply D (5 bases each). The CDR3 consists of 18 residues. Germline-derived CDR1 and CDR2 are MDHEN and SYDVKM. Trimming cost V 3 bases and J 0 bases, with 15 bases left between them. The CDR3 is CASSFPQRGPSGANVLTF. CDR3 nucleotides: TGTGCCAGCAGTTTCCCCCAGAGGGGACCCTCTGGGGCCAACGTCCTGACTTTC. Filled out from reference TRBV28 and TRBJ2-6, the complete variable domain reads DVKVTQSSRYLVKRTGEKVFLECVQDMDHENMFWYRQDPGLGLRLIYFSYDVKMKEKGDIPEGYSVSREKKERFSLILESASTNQTSMYLCASSFPQRGPSGANVLTFGAGSRLTVL.

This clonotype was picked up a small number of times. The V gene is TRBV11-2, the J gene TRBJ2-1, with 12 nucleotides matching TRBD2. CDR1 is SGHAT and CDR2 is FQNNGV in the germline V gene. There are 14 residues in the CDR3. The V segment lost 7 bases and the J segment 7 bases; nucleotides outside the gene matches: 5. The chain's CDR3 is CASNQTSGSNEQFF. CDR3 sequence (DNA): TGTGCCAGCAATCAGACTAGCGGGAGTAATGAGCAGTTCTTC.

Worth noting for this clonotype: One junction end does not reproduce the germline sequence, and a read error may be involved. CDR3 protein: CASSLSFDRFSGYTVYF. DNA of the CDR3: TGTGCCAGCAGCTTATCTTTCGACCGATTCTCTGGATACACCGTATATTTT. The genes are TRBV11-2 and TRBJ1-3; D gene unclear. The CDR3 totals 17 residues. Germline V gene data show CDR1 as SGHAT and CDR2 as FQNNGV.

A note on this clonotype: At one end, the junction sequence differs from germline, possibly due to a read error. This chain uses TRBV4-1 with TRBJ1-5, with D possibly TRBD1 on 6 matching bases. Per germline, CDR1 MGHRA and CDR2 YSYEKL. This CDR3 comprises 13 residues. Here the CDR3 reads CASSQGFGQSQHF. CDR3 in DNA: TGCGCCAGCAGCCAAGGATTCGGACAGTCCCAACATTTT.

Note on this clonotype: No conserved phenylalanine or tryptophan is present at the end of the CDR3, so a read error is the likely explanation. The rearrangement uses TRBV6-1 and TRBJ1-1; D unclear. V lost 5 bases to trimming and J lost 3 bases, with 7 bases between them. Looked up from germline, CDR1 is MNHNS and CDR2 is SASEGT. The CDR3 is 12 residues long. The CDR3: CASSRVDTEAFL. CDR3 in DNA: TGTGCCAGCAGTAGGGTGGACACTGAAGCTTTCCTT.

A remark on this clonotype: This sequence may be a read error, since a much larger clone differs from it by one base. The CDR3 protein is CASRPPTGQETQYF. The CDR3 DNA is TGTGCCAGCAGACCTCCCACGGGGCAGGAGACCCAGTACTTC. This chain uses TRBV28 with TRBJ2-5, with D possibly called TRBD1 or TRBD2 (5 bases each). The CDR3 extends over 14 amino acids. Germline V lookup: CDR1 MDHEN, CDR2 SYDVKM. V was clipped by 6 bases and J by 5 bases, with 16 bases between them. Full variable domain (outside the CDR3, taken from reference TRBV28 and TRBJ2-5): DVKVTQSSRYLVKRTGEKVFLECVQDMDHENMFWYRQDPGLGLRLIYFSYDVKMKEKGDIPEGYSVSREKKERFSLILESASTNQTSMYLCASRPPTGQETQYFGPGTRLLVL.

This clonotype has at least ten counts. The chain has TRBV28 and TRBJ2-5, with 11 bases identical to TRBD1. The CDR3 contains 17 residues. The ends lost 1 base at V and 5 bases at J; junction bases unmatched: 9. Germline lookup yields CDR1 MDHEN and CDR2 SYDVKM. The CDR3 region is CASSLSGTGGIGETQYF. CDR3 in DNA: TGTGCCAGCAGTTTATCGGGGACAGGGGGTATAGGGGAGACCCAGTACTTC.

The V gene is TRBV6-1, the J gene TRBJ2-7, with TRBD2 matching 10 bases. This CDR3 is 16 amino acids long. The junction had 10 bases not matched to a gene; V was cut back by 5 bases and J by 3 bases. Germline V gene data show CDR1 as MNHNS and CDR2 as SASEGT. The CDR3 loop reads CASSKCTSGTSYEQYF. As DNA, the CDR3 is TGTGCCAGCAGTAAATGTACTAGCGGGACCAGCTACGAGCAGTACTTC.

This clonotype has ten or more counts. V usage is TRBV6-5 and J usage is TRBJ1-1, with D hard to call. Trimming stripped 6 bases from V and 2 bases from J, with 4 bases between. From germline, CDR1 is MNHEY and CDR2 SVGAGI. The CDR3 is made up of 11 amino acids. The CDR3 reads CASRDNTEAFF. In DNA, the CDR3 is TGTGCCAGCAGGGATAACACTGAAGCTTTCTTT.

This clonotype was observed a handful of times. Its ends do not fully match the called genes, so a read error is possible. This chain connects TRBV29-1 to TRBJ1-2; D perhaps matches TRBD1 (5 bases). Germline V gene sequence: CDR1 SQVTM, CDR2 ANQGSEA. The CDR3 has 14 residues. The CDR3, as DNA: TGCAGTGTTGAACCCGGGGACGGGGCTTACGGCTACACCTTC. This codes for CSVEPGDGAYGYTF. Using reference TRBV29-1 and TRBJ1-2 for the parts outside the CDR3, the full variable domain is SAVISQKPSRDICQRGTSLTIQCQVDSQVTMMFWYRQQPGQSLTLIATANQGSEATYESGFVIDKFPISRPNLTFSTLTVSNMSPEDSSIYLCSVEPGDGAYGYTFGSGTRLTVV.

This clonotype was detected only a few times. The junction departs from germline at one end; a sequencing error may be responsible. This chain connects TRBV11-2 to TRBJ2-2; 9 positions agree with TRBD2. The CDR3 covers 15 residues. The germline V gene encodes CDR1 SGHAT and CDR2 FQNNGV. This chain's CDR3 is CASSLDSGGSGELFF. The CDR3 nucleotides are TGTGCCAGCAGTCTAGATAGCGGGGGTTCCGGGGAGCTATTTTTT.

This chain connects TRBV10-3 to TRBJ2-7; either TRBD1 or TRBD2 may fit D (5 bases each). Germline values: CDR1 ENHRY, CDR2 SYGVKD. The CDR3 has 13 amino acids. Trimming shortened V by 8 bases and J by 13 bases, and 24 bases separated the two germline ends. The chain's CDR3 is CAIEGQDSYERYF. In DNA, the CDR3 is TGTGCCATCGAGGGGCAGGACTCCTATGAGCGCTACTTC.

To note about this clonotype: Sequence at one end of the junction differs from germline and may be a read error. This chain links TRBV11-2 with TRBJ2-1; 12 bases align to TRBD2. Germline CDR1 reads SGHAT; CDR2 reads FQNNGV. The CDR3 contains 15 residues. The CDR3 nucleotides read TGTGCCAGCGGATTATCTAGCGGGAGGGAAAATGAGCAATTCTTC. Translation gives CASGLSSGRENEQFF.

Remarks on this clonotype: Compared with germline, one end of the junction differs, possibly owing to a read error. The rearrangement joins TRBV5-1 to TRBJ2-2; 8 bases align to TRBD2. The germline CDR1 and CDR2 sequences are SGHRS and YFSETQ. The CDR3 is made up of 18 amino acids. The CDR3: CTSSFSLAGPTSTGELFF. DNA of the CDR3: TGTACCAGCAGCTTCAGCCTAGCGGGCCCAACGAGCACCGGGGAGCTGTTTTTT.

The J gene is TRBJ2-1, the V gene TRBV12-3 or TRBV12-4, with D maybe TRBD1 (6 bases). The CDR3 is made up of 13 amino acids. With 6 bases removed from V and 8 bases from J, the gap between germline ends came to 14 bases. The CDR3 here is CASSFNRVHEQFF. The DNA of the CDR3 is TGTGCCAGCAGCTTCAACAGGGTGCATGAGCAGTTCTTC.

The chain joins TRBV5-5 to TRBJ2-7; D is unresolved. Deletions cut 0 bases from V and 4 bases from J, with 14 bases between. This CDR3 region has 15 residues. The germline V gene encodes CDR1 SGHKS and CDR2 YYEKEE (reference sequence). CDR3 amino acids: CASSLEGIITYEQYF. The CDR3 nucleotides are TGTGCCAGCAGCTTGGAGGGCATCATCACTTACGAGCAGTACTTC.

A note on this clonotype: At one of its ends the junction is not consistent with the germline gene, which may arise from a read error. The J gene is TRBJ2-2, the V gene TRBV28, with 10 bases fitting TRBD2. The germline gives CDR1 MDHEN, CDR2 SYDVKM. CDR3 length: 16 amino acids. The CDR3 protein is CASTARGLADTGELFF. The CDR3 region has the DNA TGTGCCAGCACCGCTCGAGGACTAGCGGACACCGGGGAGCTGTTCTTT.

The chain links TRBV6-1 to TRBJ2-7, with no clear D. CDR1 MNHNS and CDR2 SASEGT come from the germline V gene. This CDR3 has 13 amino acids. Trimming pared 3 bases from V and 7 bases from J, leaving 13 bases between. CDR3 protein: CASSDQVHYEQYF. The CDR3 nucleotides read TGTGCCAGCAGTGACCAAGTCCACTATGAGCAGTACTTC.

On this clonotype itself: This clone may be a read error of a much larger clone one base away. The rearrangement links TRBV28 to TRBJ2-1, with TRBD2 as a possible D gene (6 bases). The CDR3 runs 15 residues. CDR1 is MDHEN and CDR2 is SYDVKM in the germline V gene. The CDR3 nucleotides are TGTGCCAGCAGTTTATTCCGGGACTCCTACAATAAGCAGTTCTTC. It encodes CASSLFRDSYNKQFF.